This T cell receptor (beta chain) was documented in a study of graft-versus-host responses after intestinal transplantation. Overall study context: Every recipient underwent anti-thymocyte globulin induction, then tacrolimus and steroids for three to four years. Points from the study as a whole: Analysis identified GvH clones in recipient marrow, with some appearing first in ileum or blood. In patients with graft-donor T cell macrochimerism, allograft graft-versus-host to host-versus-graft clonal ratios were high.

The CDR3 is made up of 15 amino acids. The ends were cut back, 4 bases at V and 6 bases at J, with 17 bases in the middle. CDR1 and CDR2 from the germline V gene are MDHEN and SYDVKM. Sequenced by immunoSEQ multiplex PCR; TCRdb stores in-frame clones only, minus some. The profile shows tens of thousands of clones, roughly 80% of them singletons. Worth noting for this clone: The antigen is not known.

The clonotype comes from a human donor who received an intestinal transplant. The specimen was unstimulated CD8+ T cells sorted from spleen or lymph node cells, collected before intestinal transplant. This rearrangement joins TRBV28 to TRBJ2-3; the D gene is possibly TRBD1 (7 bases). In nucleotides, the CDR3 is TGTGCCAGCAGTTCACAGGGGAGGCGATGGGATACGCAGTATTTT. It is translated as CASSSQGRRWDTQYF.